This T cell receptor beta chain derives from a study of graft-versus-host responses after intestinal transplantation. General study results and limits: Early declines in HvG clones that occurred post-transplant were associated with peak circulating GvH clone levels. The recipient marrow held GvH clones, and some of them showed up first in ileum or blood.

Remarks on this clone: Its antigen remains unidentified.

This CDR3 is built from 12 residues. Germline assignment: CDR1 MNHNY and CDR2 SVGAGI (reference sequence). With 4 bases removed from V and 5 bases from J, the gap between germline ends came to 8 bases. Sequencing was performed with immunoSEQ multiplex PCR; in TCRdb, only in-frame clones are kept and a portion is missing. There are under 90,000 clones in the sample; almost 90% occur only once, and about 4% lies in the top ten. This receptor was obtained from a human donor who was the organ donor for an intestinal transplant. The source material was unstimulated CD8+ T cells sorted from spleen or lymph node cells, sampled before transplant. The V call is TRBV6-6, the J call TRBJ2-5; D unresolved. CDR3 protein: CASSSGVETQYF. The CDR3, as DNA: TGTGCCAGCAGTTCAGGCGTGGAGACCCAGTACTTC.